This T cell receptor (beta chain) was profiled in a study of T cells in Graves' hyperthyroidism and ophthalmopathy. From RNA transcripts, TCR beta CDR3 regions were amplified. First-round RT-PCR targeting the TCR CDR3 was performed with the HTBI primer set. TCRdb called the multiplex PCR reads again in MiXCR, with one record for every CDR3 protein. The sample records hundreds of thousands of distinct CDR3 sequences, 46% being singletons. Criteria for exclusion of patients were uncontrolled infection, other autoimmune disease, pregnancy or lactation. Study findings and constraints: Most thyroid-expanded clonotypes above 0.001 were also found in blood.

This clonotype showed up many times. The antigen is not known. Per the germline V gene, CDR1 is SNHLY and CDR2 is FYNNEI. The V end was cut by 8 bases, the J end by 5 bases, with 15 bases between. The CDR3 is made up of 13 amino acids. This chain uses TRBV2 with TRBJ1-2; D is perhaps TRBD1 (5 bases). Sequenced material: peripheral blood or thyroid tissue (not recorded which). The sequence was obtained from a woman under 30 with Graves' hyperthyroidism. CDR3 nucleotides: TGTGCCAGCGGGTCCCGGGACGGATATGGCTACACCTTC. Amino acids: CASGSRDGYGYTF.